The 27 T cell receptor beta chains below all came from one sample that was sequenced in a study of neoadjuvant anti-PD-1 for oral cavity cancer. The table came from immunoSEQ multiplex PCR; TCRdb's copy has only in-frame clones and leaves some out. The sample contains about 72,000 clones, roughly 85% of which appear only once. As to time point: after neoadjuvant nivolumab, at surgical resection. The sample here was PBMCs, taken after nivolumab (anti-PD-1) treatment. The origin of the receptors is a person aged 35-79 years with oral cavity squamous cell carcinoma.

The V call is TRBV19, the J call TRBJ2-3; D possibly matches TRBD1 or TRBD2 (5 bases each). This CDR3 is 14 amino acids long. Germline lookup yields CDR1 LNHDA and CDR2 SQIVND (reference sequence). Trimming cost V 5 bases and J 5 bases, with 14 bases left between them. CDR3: CASSLGVARDTQYF. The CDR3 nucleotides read TGTGCCAGTAGTTTGGGGGTAGCGAGAGATACGCAGTATTTT. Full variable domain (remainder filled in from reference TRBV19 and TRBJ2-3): DGGITQSPKYLFRKEGQNVTLSCEQNLNHDAMYWYRQDPGQGLRLIYYSQIVNDFQKGDIAEGYSVSREKKESFPLTVTSAQKNPTAFYLCASSLGVARDTQYFGPGTRLTVL.

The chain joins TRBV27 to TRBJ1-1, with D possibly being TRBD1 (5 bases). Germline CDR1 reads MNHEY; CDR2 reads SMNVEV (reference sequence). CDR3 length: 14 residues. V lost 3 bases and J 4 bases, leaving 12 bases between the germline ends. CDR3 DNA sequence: TGTGCCAGCAGTTTCAGTGGGGGAACCACTGAAGCTTTCTTT. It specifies CASSFSGGTTEAFF.

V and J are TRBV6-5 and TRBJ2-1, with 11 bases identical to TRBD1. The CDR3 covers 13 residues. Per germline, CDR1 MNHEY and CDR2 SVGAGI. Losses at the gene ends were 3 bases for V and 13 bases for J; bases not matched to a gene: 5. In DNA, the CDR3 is TGTGCCAGCAGTTATGGGGACAGGGGGACCCAGTTCTTC. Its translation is CASSYGDRGTQFF.

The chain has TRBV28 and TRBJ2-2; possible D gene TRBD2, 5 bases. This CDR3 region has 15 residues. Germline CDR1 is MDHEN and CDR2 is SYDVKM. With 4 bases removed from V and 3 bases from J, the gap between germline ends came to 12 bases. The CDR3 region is CASSYGDPDTGELFF. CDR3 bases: TGTGCCAGCAGTTACGGGGATCCGGACACCGGGGAGCTGTTTTTT.

The CDR3 DNA follows: TGTGCCTGGAGTGGGACAGGAATTGGAAACACCATATATTTT. This codes for CAWSGTGIGNTIYF. This sequence joins TRBV30 and TRBJ1-3, with 7 bases aligning to TRBD1. The germline CDR1 and CDR2 sequences are GTSNPN and SVGIG (reference sequence). This CDR3 contains 14 residues. The V gene end was trimmed by 1 base and the J gene end by 3 bases; junction bases not matched to a gene: 3.

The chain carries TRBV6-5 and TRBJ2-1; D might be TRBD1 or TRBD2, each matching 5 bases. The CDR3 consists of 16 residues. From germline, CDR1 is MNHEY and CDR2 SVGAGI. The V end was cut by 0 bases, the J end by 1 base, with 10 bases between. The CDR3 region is CASSYSGTESYNEQFF. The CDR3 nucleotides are TGTGCCAGCAGTTACTCCGGGACGGAATCCTACAATGAGCAGTTCTTC.

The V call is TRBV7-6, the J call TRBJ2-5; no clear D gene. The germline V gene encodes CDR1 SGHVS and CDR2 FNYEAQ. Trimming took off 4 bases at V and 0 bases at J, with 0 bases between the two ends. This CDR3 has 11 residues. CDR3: CASSYQETQYF. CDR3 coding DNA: TGTGCCAGCAGCTACCAAGAGACCCAGTACTTC.

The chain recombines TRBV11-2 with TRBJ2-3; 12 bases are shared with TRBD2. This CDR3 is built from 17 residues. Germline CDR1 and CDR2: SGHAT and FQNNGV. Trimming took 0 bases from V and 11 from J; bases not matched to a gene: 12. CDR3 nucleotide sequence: TGTGCCAGCAGCTTAGAAGGGGGGACTAGCGGGCGAATGGGGCAGTATTTT. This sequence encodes CASSLEGGTSGRMGQYF.

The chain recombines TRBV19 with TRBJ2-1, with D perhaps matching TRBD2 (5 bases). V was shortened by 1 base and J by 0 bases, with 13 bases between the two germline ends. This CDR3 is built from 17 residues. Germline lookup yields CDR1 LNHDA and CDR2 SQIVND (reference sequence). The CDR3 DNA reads TGTGCCAGTAGTATAGTTGGGAGCGCTAGCTCCTACAATGAGCAGTTCTTC. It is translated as CASSIVGSASSYNEQFF.

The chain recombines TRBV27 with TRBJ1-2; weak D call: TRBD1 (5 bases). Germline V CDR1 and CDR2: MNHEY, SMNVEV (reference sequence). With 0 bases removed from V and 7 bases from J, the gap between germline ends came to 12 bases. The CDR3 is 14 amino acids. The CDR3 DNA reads TGTGCCAGCAGTTTATCAGCCAGGGAAAGTGGCTACACCTTC. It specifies CASSLSARESGYTF.

CDR3 sequence reads: CASSPPGGATDTQYF. CDR3 bases: TGTGCCAGCAGTCCCCCCGGGGGGGCCACAGATACGCAGTATTTT. The chain has TRBV28 and TRBJ2-3, with 8 positions matching TRBD2. Germline V lookup: CDR1 MDHEN, CDR2 SYDVKM. Trimming at V came to 5 bases and at J to 2 bases, leaving 6 bases not matched to a gene. The CDR3 has 15 amino acids.

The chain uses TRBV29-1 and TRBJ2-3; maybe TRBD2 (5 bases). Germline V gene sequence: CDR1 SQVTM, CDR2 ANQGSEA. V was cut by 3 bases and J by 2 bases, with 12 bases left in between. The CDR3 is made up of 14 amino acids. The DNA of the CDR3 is TGCAGCGTTGACAGCGGCCAAAACACAGATACGCAGTATTTT. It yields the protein CSVDSGQNTDTQYF.

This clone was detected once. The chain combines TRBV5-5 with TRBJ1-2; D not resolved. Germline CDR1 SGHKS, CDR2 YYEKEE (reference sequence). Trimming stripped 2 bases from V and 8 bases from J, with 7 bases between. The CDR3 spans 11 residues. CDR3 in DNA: TGTGCCAGCAGCTTCGCGGGGGGCTACACCTTC. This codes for CASSFAGGYTF.

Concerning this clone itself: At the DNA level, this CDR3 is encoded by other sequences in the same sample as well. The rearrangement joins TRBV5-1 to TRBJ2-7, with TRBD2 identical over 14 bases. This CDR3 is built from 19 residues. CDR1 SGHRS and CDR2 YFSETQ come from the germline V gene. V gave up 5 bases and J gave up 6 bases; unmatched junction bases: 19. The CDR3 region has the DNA TGCGCCAGCAGTTGGACACCGGGACTAGCGGGAGAGGGAGCGCGCGAGCAGTACTTC. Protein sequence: CASSWTPGLAGEGAREQYF.

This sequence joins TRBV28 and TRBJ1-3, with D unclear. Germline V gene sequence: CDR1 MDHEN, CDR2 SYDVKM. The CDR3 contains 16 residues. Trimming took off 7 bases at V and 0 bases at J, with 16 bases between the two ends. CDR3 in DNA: TGTGCCAGCAACCCGATGGGCGGTCCCTCTGGAAACACCATATATTTT. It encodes CASNPMGGPSGNTIYF.

CDR3 DNA: TGTGCCAGCTCACCCCCGACGGCGGGGGTCTACAATGAGCAGTTCTTC. It codes for CASSPPTAGVYNEQFF. The chain employs TRBV18 and TRBJ2-1; TRBD2 matches at 7 bases. Losses at the gene ends were 3 bases for V and 3 bases for J; bases not matched to a gene: 8. CDR3 length: 16 residues. Per germline, CDR1 KGHSH and CDR2 LQKENI.

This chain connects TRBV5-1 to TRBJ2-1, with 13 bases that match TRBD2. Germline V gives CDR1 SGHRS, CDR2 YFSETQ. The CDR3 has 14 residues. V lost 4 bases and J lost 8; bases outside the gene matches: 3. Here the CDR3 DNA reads TGCGCCAGCAGCCTTGGACTAGCGGGAGATGAGCAGTTCTTC. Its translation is CASSLGLAGDEQFF.

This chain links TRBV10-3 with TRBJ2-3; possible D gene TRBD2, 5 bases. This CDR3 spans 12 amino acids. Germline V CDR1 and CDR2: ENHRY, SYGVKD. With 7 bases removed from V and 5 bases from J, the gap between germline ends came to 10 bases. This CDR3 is CAIMGVGDTQYF. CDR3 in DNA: TGTGCCATCATGGGAGTAGGAGATACGCAGTATTTT.

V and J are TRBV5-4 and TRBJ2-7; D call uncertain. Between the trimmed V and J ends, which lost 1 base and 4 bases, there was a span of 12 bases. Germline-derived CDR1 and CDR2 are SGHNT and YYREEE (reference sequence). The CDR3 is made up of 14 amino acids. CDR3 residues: CASSLSGMAYEQYF. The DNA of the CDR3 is TGTGCCAGCAGCTTGAGTGGGATGGCATACGAGCAGTACTTC.

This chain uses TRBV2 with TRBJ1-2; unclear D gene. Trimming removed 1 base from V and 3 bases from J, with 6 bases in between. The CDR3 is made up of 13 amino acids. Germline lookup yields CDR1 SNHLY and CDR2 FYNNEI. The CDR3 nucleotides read TGTGCCAGCAGTGAAGAAGGATACTATGGCTACACCTTC. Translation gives CASSEEGYYGYTF.

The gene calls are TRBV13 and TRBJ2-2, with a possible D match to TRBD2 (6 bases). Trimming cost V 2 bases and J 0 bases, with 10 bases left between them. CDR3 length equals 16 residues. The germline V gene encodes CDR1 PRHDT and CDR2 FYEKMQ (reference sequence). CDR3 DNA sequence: TGTGCCAGCAGCTTAATGGCTAGCGCGAACACCGGGGAGCTGTTTTTT. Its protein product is CASSLMASANTGELFF.

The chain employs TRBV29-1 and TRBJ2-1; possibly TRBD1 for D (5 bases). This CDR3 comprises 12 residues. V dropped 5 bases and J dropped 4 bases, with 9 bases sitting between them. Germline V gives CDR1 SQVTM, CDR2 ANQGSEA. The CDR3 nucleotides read TGCAGCGTTTTTACAGGTTACAATGAGCAGTTCTTC. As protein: CSVFTGYNEQFF.

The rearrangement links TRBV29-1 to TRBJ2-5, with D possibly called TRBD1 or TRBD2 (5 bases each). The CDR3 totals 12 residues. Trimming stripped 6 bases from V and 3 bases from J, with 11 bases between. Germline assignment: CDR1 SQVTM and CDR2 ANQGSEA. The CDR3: CSVGPGEETQYF. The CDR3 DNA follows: TGCAGCGTGGGGCCCGGGGAAGAGACCCAGTACTTC.

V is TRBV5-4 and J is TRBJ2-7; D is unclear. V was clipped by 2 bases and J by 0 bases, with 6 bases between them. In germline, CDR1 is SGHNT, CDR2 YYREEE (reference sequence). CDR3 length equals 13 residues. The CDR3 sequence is CASSFKDSYEQYF. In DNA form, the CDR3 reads TGTGCCAGCAGCTTCAAGGACTCCTACGAGCAGTACTTC.

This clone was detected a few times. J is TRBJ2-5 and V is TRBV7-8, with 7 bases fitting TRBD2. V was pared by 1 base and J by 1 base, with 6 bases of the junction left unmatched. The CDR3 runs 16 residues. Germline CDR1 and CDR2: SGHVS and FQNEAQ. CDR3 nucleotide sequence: TGTGCCAGCAGCTTAGGGCCTAGCGGAGTCCAAGAGACCCAGTACTTC. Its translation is CASSLGPSGVQETQYF.

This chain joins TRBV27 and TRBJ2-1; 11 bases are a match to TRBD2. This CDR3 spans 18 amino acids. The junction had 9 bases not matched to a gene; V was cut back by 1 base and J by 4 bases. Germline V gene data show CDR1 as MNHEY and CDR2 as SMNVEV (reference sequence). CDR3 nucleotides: TGTGCCAGCAGTTTATTCCCAACTAGCGGGAGTTTATACAATGAGCAGTTCTTC. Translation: CASSLFPTSGSLYNEQFF.

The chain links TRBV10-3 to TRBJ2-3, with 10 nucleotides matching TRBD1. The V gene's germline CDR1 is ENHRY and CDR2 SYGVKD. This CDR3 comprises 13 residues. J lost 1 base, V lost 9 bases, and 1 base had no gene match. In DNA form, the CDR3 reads TGTGCCATAGGGACAGGGGGCACAGATACGCAGTATTTT. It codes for CAIGTGGTDTQYF.